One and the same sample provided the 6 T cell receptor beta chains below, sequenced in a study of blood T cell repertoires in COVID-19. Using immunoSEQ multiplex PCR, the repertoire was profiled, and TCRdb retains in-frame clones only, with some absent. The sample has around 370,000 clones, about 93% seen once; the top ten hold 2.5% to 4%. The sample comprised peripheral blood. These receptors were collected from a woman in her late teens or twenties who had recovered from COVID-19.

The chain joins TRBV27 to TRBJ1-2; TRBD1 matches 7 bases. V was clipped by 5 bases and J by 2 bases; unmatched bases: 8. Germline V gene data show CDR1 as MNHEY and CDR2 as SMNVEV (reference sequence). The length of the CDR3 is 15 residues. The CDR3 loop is CASSPRQGTNYGYTF. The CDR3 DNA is TGTGCCAGCAGTCCACGACAGGGCACAAACTATGGCTACACCTTC.

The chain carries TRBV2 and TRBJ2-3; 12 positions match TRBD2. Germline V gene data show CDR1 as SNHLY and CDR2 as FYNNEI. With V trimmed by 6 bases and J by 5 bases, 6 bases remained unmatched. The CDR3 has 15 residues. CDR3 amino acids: CASRLAGGPGDTQYF. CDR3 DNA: TGTGCCAGCAGGCTAGCGGGAGGGCCCGGAGATACGCAGTATTTT.

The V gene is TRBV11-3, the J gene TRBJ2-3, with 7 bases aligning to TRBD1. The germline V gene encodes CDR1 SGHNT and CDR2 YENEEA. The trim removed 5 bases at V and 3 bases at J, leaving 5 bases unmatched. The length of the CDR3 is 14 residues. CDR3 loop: CASSPTRGTDTQYF. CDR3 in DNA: TGTGCCAGCAGCCCTACCAGGGGGACAGATACGCAGTATTTT.

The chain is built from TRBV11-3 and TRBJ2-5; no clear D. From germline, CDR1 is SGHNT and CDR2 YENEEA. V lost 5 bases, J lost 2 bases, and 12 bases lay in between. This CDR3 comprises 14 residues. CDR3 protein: CASSARHLQETQYF. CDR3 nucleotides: TGTGCCAGCAGCGCGCGCCACCTTCAAGAGACCCAGTACTTC.

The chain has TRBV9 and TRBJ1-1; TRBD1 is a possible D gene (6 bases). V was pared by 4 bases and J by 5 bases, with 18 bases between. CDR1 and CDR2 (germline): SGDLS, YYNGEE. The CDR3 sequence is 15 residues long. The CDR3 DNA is TGTGCCAGCAGCCCACAATTACAGGGAGGGACTGAAGCTTTCTTT. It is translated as CASSPQLQGGTEAFF.

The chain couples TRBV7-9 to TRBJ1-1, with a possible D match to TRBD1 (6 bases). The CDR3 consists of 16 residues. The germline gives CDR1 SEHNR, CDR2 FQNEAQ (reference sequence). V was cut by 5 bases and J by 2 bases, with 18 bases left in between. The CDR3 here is CASSPLAGAYNTEAFF. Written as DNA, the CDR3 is TGTGCCAGCAGCCCCTTGGCAGGGGCCTACAACACTGAAGCTTTCTTT.